Presented here are 6 T cell receptor beta chains from one specimen sequenced in a study of control samples from healthy donors and cancer patients. Libraries were prepared by immunoSEQ multiplex PCR; TCRdb keeps only in-frame clonotypes and omits some of them. The sample shows more than 150,000 clones, approximately 90% of them seen only once. Material for sequencing was blood. The origin of the receptors is a woman in her thirties in good health.

The chain recombines TRBV6-4 with TRBJ2-3; D not resolved. Trimming pared 0 bases from V and 2 bases from J, leaving 12 bases between. CDR1 and CDR2 from the germline V gene are MRHNA and SNTAGT. The CDR3 totals 16 residues. CDR3 region: CASSDSGSSPTDTQYF. DNA of the CDR3: TGTGCCAGCAGTGACTCGGGGTCCTCTCCCACAGATACGCAGTATTTT.

The J gene is TRBJ2-1, the V gene TRBV7-2, with TRBD2 as a possible D gene (6 bases). The CDR3 totals 16 residues. Per germline, CDR1 SGHTA and CDR2 FQGNSA. V was pared by 4 bases and J by 0 bases, with 13 bases between. CDR3 in DNA: TGTGCCAGCAGCTCCCCGGGACTGAGCTCCTACAATGAGCAGTTCTTC. It is translated as CASSSPGLSSYNEQFF.

This chain joins TRBV5-4 and TRBJ2-7; 7 bases fit TRBD1. The germline V gene encodes CDR1 SGHNT and CDR2 YYREEE (reference sequence). V lost 1 base and J lost 3; bases outside the gene matches: 1. This CDR3 has 13 amino acids. The CDR3 protein is CASSLSGGYEQYF. The CDR3 coding sequence is TGTGCCAGCAGCTTGTCAGGGGGCTACGAGCAGTACTTC.

The CDR3 DNA is TGCGCCAGCAGCCAAGATTGGGACTTATCATGGGAGCAGTTCTTC. Residues: CASSQDWDLSWEQFF. The gene calls are TRBV4-3 and TRBJ2-1, with D perhaps TRBD2 (6 bases). Trimming removed 0 bases from V and 10 bases from J, with 16 bases in between. The CDR3 totals 15 residues. In germline, CDR1 is LGHNA, CDR2 YSLEER.

This CDR3 reads CASSAGLNTEAFF. CDR3 coding DNA: TGTGCCAGTAGTGCTGGACTCAACACTGAAGCTTTCTTT. The gene calls are TRBV19 and TRBJ1-1; D is ambiguous. The CDR3 is made up of 13 amino acids. Germline V gene data show CDR1 as LNHDA and CDR2 as SQIVND (reference sequence). V lost 5 bases, J lost 2 bases, and 9 bases lay in between.

The chain couples TRBV10-3 to TRBJ2-7; D unclear. Per the germline V gene, CDR1 is ENHRY and CDR2 is SYGVKD. V was trimmed by 4 bases and J by 2 bases, leaving 12 bases between them. CDR3 size: 14 residues. For the CDR3, the DNA is TGTGCCATCAGTGCCTCTTTTCCTGCCTACGAGCAGTACTTC. It is translated as CAISASFPAYEQYF.